Included here is one T cell receptor beta chain sequence, with context. Sequencing used immunoSEQ multiplex PCR; TCRdb keeps in-frame clones, though not all of them. This sample carries more than 25,000 clones, about 81% of them seen once, and the ten largest clones take less than 1.5%. Specified treatment: preoperative locoregional IRX-2 cytokine immunotherapy. Samples came from a phase Ib trial of preoperative locoregional IRX-2 cytokine immunotherapy. The data were obtained in a study of preoperative IRX-2 immunotherapy in early breast cancer. Germline V lookup: CDR1 LNHDA, CDR2 SQIVND (reference sequence). The CDR3 is 14 amino acids. V shed 3 bases and J 2 bases; nucleotides not matched to a gene: 2.

The chain employs TRBV19 and TRBJ2-3, with 7 bases that match TRBD1. Sequenced here: lymph node tissue, sampled after IRX-2 immunotherapy. The clonotype comes from a human donor with breast cancer. CDR3 in DNA: TGTGCCAGTAGTATGAGGGGGCACACAGATACGCAGTATTTT. It specifies CASSMRGHTDTQYF.